The present entry profiles one TCR beta chain with its context. What it binds is not known. This sample was included in a study of blood T cells in healthy people across ages. General study results and limits: With unsorted PBMCs, a conclusive comparison of naive versus antigen-experienced cells was not possible.

The V gene's germline CDR1 is DFQATT and CDR2 SNEGSKA (reference sequence). The junction had 6 bases not matched to a gene; V was cut back by 1 base and J by 4 bases. The CDR3 is 15 amino acids. Together with a sample-barcoded 5' primer, a J-beta primer mix was included in a second PCR lasting about 6 to 12 cycles. With 12 random nucleotides, a template-switch adaptor tagged each individual cDNA molecule. Sequencing recovered at least 2.5 million CDR3-containing paired-end reads from each sample. TCRdb re-analysed the 5' RACE reads in MiXCR, keeping a single row per CDR3 protein. In the table there are almost 550,000 distinct CDR3 sequences, nearly 25% of which are singletons. The sample was also linked to a second study, of T cells of mothers and their children.

The sample was blood. The rearrangement links TRBV20-1 to TRBJ2-5; 10 bases are shared with TRBD1. The origin of this receptor is a boy under 18 in good health. The CDR3 protein is CSARGGTGDSETQYF. Here the CDR3 DNA reads TGCAGTGCTAGAGGAGGGACAGGGGATTCAGAGACCCAGTACTTC.